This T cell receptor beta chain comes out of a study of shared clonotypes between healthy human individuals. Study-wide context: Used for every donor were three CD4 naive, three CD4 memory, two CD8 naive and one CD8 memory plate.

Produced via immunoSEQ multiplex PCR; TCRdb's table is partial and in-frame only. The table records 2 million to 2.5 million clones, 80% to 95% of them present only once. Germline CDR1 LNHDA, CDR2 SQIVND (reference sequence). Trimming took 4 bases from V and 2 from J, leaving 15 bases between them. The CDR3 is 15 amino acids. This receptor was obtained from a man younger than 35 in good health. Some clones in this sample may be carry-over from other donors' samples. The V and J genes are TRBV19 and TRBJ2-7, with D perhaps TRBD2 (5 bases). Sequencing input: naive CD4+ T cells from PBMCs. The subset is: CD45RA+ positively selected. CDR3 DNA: TGTGCCAGTAGTAACCCCGGAGGAGGCACCTACGAGCAGTACTTC. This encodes CASSNPGGGTYEQYF.